This T cell receptor beta chain was obtained from a study of T-cell reconstitution after alpha-beta-depleted transplantation in children. Overall study findings and caveats: One year after transplant, T-cell counts and diversity came mostly from newly produced T cells. Surviving recipient T cells and thymic progenitors produced the high day-60 TCRbeta diversity seen in some patients. After transplant, at about two months, alpha-beta T cells were reportedly derived from several hundred expanded graft clones.

Unique molecular identifiers tagged the TCRbeta library. TCRdb re-called the PCR reads through MiXCR, storing one row per CDR3 protein. The sample shows roughly 670,000 distinct CDR3 sequences, less than 15% of them seen only once. J lost 5 bases, V lost 4 bases, and 8 bases had no gene match. The germline gives CDR1 SGHRS, CDR2 YFSETQ. The CDR3 loop spans 14 amino acids. This clonotype was counted many times. Its target is not known. The gene calls are TRBV5-1 and TRBJ1-1, with 7 bases fitting TRBD1. This material consisted of PBMCs, taken before TCRalphabeta/CD19-depleted stem cell transplant. This TCR derives from a girl aged 2 to 9 with congenital amegakaryocytic thrombocytopenia, due to receive a stem cell transplant. The CDR3 loop reads CASSHRDSRTEAFF. As DNA, the CDR3 is TGCGCCAGCAGCCACCGGGACAGTCGGACTGAAGCTTTCTTT.